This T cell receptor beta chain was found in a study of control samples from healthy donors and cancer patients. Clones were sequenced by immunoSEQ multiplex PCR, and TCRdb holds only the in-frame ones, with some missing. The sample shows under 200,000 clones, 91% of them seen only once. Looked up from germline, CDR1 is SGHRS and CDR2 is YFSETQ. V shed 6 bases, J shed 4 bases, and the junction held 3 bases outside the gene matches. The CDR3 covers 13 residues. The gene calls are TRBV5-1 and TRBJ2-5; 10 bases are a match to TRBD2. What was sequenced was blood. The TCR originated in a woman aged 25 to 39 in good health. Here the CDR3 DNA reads TGCGCCAGCACCCGACTAGCGGGAGAGACCCAGTACTTC. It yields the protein CASTRLAGETQYF. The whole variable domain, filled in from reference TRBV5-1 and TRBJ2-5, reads KAGVTQTPRYLIKTRGQQVTLSCSPISGHRSVSWYQQTPGQGLQFLFEYFSETQRNKGNFPGRFSGRQFSNSRSEMNVSTLELGDSALYLCASTRLAGETQYFGPGTRLLVL.